The clone carrying this T cell receptor beta chain was found many times. Time point reported: healthy volunteer bleed at 2 weeks. Extraction of total RNA was performed on unfractionated whole blood. TCRdb passed the RACE reads through MiXCR, listing each CDR3 protein once. The table includes 35,000 to 50,000 distinct CDR3 sequences, around 4.1% detected once. This sample was included in a study of human T cells and chemical hapten exposure. Germline V gene data show CDR1 as SGHTA and CDR2 as FQGNSA. This CDR3 spans 13 amino acids. V lost 2 bases, J lost 5 bases, and 8 bases lay in between. The clonotype comes from a female donor in good health. Some clones in this sample may be carry-over from other donors' samples. Material for sequencing was whole blood. This rearrangement joins TRBV7-2 to TRBJ2-3; unclear D gene. The CDR3 here is CASSLIWGDTQYF. CDR3 sequence (DNA): TGTGCCAGCAGCTTAATCTGGGGAGATACGCAGTATTTT.